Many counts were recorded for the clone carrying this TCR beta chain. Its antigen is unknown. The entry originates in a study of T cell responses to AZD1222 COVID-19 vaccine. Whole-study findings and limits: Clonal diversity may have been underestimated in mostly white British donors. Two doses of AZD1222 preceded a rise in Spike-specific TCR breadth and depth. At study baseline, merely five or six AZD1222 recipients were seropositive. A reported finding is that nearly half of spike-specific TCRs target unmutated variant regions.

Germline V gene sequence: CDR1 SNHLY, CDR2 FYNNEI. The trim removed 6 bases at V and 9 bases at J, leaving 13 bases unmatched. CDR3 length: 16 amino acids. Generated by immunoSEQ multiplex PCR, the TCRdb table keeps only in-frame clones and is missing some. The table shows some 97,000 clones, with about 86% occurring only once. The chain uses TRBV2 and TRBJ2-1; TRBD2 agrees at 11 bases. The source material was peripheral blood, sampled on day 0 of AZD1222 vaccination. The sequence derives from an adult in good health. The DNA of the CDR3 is TGTGCCAGCAGGCGCCGGACTAGCGGGTCCGGCGGTGAGCAGTTCTTC. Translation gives CASRRRTSGSGGEQFF.